This T cell receptor beta chain is drawn from a study of T cell repertoires in ileal Crohn's disease. Study-wide findings and caveats: Within the first postoperative year, endoscopy came at median roughly 7.3 months. Every patient over 26.8% clonality showed endoscopic recurrence.

The CDR3 is 12 residues long. Germline V gene data show CDR1 as SQVTM and CDR2 as ANQGSEA. V was shortened by 3 bases and J by 1 base, with 4 bases between the two germline ends. The data were produced by immunoSEQ multiplex PCR, yet TCRdb's version contains in-frame clones alone and is incomplete. The sample yields around 1,600 clones, approximately 90% seen once. The time point: neoterminal ileum biopsy at postoperative endoscopy, about 6 months after surgery. Worth noting for this clone: Its specificity is not known.

The sample taken for sequencing was ileal tissue. The V and J genes are TRBV29-1 and TRBJ2-1, with unresolved D. The receptor comes from an adult with Crohn's disease. The DNA of the CDR3 is TGCAGCGTTGACAGGTCCTACAATGAGCAGTTCTTC. This gives the protein CSVDRSYNEQFF.